The 17 T cell receptor beta chains below all came from one sample that was sequenced in a study of T cell responses to AZD1222 COVID-19 vaccine. Data came from immunoSEQ multiplex PCR; TCRdb stores just in-frame clones and leaves some out. Among tens of thousands of clones listed, 90% were seen once. The starting material was peripheral blood, obtained on day 0 of AZD1222 vaccination. The origin of the receptors is an adult in good health.

The chain uses TRBV20-1 and TRBJ2-7; no definite D call. V was cut by 1 base and J by 3 bases, with 4 bases left in between. The CDR3 is 11 residues long. CDR1 is DFQATT and CDR2 is SNEGSKA in the germline V gene (reference sequence). The CDR3 spells CSARGSYEQYF. CDR3 nucleotides: TGCAGTGCTAGAGGGAGCTACGAGCAGTACTTC.

This chain uses TRBV5-5 with TRBJ1-6, with D possibly matching TRBD1 (5 bases). Trimming left V 4 bases short and J 0 bases short, with 17 bases between. Germline CDR1 SGHKS, CDR2 YYEKEE (reference sequence). The CDR3 is made up of 18 amino acids. CDR3: CASSAFGTHSSYNSPLHF. CDR3 nucleotide sequence: TGTGCCAGCAGCGCGTTCGGGACCCATAGCTCCTATAATTCACCCCTCCACTTT.

The chain is built from TRBV15 and TRBJ1-3; no clear D. With 0 bases removed from V and 0 bases from J, the gap between germline ends came to 6 bases. In germline, CDR1 is LNHNV, CDR2 YYDKDF (reference sequence). The CDR3 sequence is 15 residues long. This CDR3 reads CATSRDGSSGNTIYF. DNA for the CDR3: TGTGCCACCAGCAGAGACGGGAGCTCTGGAAACACCATATATTTT. The full variable domain, rest sourced from reference TRBV15 and TRBJ1-3, is DAMVIQNPRYQVTQFGKPVTLSCSQTLNHNVMYWYQQKSSQAPKLLFHYYDKDFNNEADTPDNFQSRRPNTSFCFLDIRSPGLGDTAMYLCATSRDGSSGNTIYFGEGSWLTVV.

This clone has a handful of counts. This chain connects TRBV5-5 to TRBJ1-2, with 8 nucleotides matching TRBD1. The CDR3 loop spans 14 amino acids. V was clipped by 1 base and J by 6 bases; unmatched bases: 5. Per germline, CDR1 SGHKS and CDR2 YYEKEE (reference sequence). In DNA, the CDR3 is TGTGCCAGCAGCTTGAGGCAGGGGGCTGATGGCTACACCTTC. Its translation is CASSLRQGADGYTF.

The gene calls are TRBV4-1 and TRBJ1-5; no clear D. CDR1 and CDR2 (germline): MGHRA, YSYEKL. The CDR3 contains 15 residues. Trimming pared 1 base from V and 0 bases from J, leaving 7 bases between. The DNA for the CDR3 is TGCGCCAGCAGCCAAGGGCAGACTAGCAATCAGCCCCAGCATTTT. Protein sequence: CASSQGQTSNQPQHF.

The chain is built from TRBV4-3 and TRBJ2-7; 11 bases fit TRBD2. Germline V gene data show CDR1 as LGHNA and CDR2 as YSLEER. The CDR3 spans 16 residues. V was clipped by 3 bases and J by 2 bases; unmatched bases: 6. The CDR3 is CASSHDTSGGTYEQYF. CDR3 bases: TGCGCCAGCAGCCATGACACTAGCGGGGGAACCTACGAGCAGTACTTC.

The rearrangement uses TRBV3-1 (or the pseudogene TRBV3-2) and TRBJ2-3; the D gene is possibly TRBD1 (6 bases). The CDR3 covers 13 residues. V lost 7 bases and J 4 bases, leaving 12 bases between the germline ends. CDR1 is LGHDT and CDR2 is YNNKEL in the germline V gene (reference sequence). CDR3: CASTFRGADTQYF. CDR3 bases: TGTGCCAGCACCTTCAGGGGTGCAGATACGCAGTATTTT.

Concerning this clone itself: One junction end disagrees with the germline gene, perhaps due to a read error. This chain joins TRBV12-3 or TRBV12-4 and TRBJ2-7; D is uncertain. CDR3 length equals 12 residues. The CDR3 region has the DNA TGTGCCAGCAGTTTCAGGTCCTCCGAGCAGTACTTC. Protein sequence: CASSFRSSEQYF.

The chain recombines TRBV18 with TRBJ2-1, with 7 bases fitting TRBD1. The CDR3 covers 16 residues. In germline, CDR1 is KGHSH, CDR2 LQKENI. The V and J ends lost 2 bases and 5 bases, in that order; junction bases with no gene match: 9. CDR3 loop: CASSPGQDIGNNEQFF. DNA for the CDR3: TGTGCCAGCTCACCAGGACAGGATATAGGGAACAATGAGCAGTTCTTC.

V gene TRBV30 combines with J gene TRBJ1-4; D perhaps matches TRBD1 (5 bases). The CDR3 is 14 residues long. Germline V CDR1 and CDR2: GTSNPN, SVGIG (reference sequence). V was cut by 3 bases and J by 8 bases, with 16 bases left in between. The CDR3 region has the DNA TGTGCCTGGAGGTACTCCGGGGCAGGGGAAAAACTGTTTTTT. It yields the protein CAWRYSGAGEKLFF.

The gene calls are TRBV6-5 and TRBJ1-4; 7 bases are a match to TRBD1. CDR1 is MNHEY and CDR2 is SVGAGI in the germline V gene. This CDR3 region has 14 residues. The J segment lost 8 bases and the V segment lost 6 bases, leaving 9 bases of the junction unmatched. This chain's CDR3 is CASRSTGTREKLFF. The CDR3 DNA is TGTGCCAGCAGGTCGACAGGGACGCGAGAAAAACTGTTTTTT.

The V gene is TRBV5-1, the J gene TRBJ1-1; D gene ambiguous. In germline, CDR1 is SGHRS, CDR2 YFSETQ. This CDR3 spans 13 amino acids. The germline V and J ends were trimmed by 6 bases and 1 base, with 10 bases remaining between them. The CDR3 bases are TGCGCCAGCAAGGCGGATTGGAACACTGAAGCTTTCTTT. Translating it yields CASKADWNTEAFF.

This clone was seen a single time. The chain couples TRBV5-1 to TRBJ2-5; 8 positions agree with TRBD1. The CDR3 loop spans 16 amino acids. J gave up 1 base and V 4 bases, and 9 bases lay outside the gene matches. Looked up from germline, CDR1 is SGHRS and CDR2 is YFSETQ. CDR3 coding DNA: TGCGCCAGCAGCCAATCCGGGACAGGATTCCAAGAGACCCAGTACTTC. It yields the protein CASSQSGTGFQETQYF.

V and J are TRBV2 and TRBJ1-2, with unresolved D. There are 14 residues in the CDR3. Trimming removed 4 bases from V and 7 bases from J, with 16 bases in between. Germline V gene lookup returns CDR1 SNHLY and CDR2 FYNNEI. CDR3 loop: CASSGGQGLGGYTF. The CDR3 DNA follows: TGTGCCAGCAGTGGTGGGCAAGGGTTGGGTGGCTACACCTTC.

This clone was detected once. This CDR3 reads CASMGLAGTDTQYF. The CDR3 bases are TGTGCCAGCATGGGACTAGCGGGCACAGATACGCAGTATTTT. The rearrangement uses TRBV5-4 and TRBJ2-3, with 11 bases fitting TRBD2. CDR1 SGHNT and CDR2 YYREEE come from the germline V gene (reference sequence). This CDR3 region has 14 residues. The V and J ends lost 6 bases and 1 base, in that order; junction bases with no gene match: 1.

J is TRBJ1-1 and V is TRBV6-5, with no clear D. The CDR3 runs to 12 residues. V lost 8 bases and J 2 bases, leaving 9 bases between the germline ends. Germline CDR1 MNHEY, CDR2 SVGAGI. In DNA form, the CDR3 reads TGTGCCAGCGGACGCCCTAACACTGAAGCTTTCTTT. Encoded protein: CASGRPNTEAFF.

The chain employs TRBV28 and TRBJ2-1, with TRBD1 matching 9 bases. Germline V CDR1 and CDR2: MDHEN, SYDVKM. The CDR3 totals 17 residues. Germline trimming cut 2 bases from V and 7 bases from J; bases unmatched to any gene: 12. Written as DNA, the CDR3 is TGTGCCAGCAGTTTACAGAGACAGGGGGGCGCATCTAATGAGCAGTTCTTC. It translates to CASSLQRQGGASNEQFF. The whole variable domain, filled in from reference TRBV28 and TRBJ2-1, reads DVKVTQSSRYLVKRTGEKVFLECVQDMDHENMFWYRQDPGLGLRLIYFSYDVKMKEKGDIPEGYSVSREKKERFSLILESASTNQTSMYLCASSLQRQGGASNEQFFGPGTRLTVL.